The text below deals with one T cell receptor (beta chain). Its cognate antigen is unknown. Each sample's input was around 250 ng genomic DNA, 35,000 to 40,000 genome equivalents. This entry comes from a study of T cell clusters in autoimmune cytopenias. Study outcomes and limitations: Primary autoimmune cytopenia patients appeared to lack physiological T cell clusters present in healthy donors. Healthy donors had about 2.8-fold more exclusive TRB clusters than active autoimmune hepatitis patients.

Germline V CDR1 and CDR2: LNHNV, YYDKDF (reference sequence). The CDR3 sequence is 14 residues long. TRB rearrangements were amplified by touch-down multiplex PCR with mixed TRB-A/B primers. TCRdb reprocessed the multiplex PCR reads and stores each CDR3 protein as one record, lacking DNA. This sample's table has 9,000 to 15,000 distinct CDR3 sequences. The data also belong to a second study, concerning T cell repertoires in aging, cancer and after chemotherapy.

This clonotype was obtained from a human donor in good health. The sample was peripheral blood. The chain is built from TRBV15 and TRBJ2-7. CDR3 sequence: CATSRAAGTYEQYF.